The 22 T cell receptor beta chains below were found in one sample sequenced in a study of shared clonotypes between healthy human individuals. Sequenced by immunoSEQ multiplex PCR; TCRdb stores in-frame clones only, minus some. The sample lists some 2,500,000 clones, under 95% occurring once. Sequencing was performed on naive CD4+ T cells from PBMCs. The subset here: CD45RA+ positively selected. Every receptor here comes from a young man in good health. Some clones in this sample may be carry-over from other donors' samples.

This chain links TRBV27 with TRBJ2-1; 7 bases fit TRBD2. Trimming took 2 bases from V and 4 from J; bases not matched to a gene: 8. Germline values: CDR1 MNHEY, CDR2 SMNVEV (reference sequence). The CDR3 covers 16 residues. CDR3 sequence reads: CASSLQRQRGYNEQFF. CDR3 in DNA: TGTGCCAGCAGTTTACAGCGCCAGCGGGGTTACAATGAGCAGTTCTTC.

The gene calls are TRBV28 and TRBJ2-2; 7 bases agree with TRBD1. Trimming at V came to 6 bases and at J to 4 bases, leaving 5 bases not matched to a gene. The CDR3 is made up of 14 amino acids. Looked up from germline, CDR1 is MDHEN and CDR2 is SYDVKM. As DNA, the CDR3 is TGTGCCAGCAGGGGGACAGCCACCACCGGGGAGCTGTTTTTT. Its translation: CASRGTATTGELFF.

J is TRBJ1-2 and V is TRBV28; D is ambiguous. Germline V gene sequence: CDR1 MDHEN, CDR2 SYDVKM. The CDR3 has 15 residues. Deletions cut 6 bases from V and 2 bases from J, with 16 bases between. The CDR3 spells CASSPRPRRNYGYTF. The CDR3, as DNA: TGTGCCAGCAGCCCCAGGCCGCGGAGGAACTATGGCTACACCTTC.

The chain uses TRBV5-4 and TRBJ1-2; no clear D. The CDR3 is 15 amino acids. V was pared by 4 bases and J by 3 bases, with 16 bases between. Germline V gives CDR1 SGHNT, CDR2 YYREEE (reference sequence). CDR3 sequence: CASSPPDGSYYGYTF. The DNA for the CDR3 is TGTGCCAGCAGCCCTCCGGACGGGAGTTACTATGGCTACACCTTC.

Concerning this clone: The sample has other DNA sequences that encode this CDR3 too. The chain employs TRBV5-1 and TRBJ2-2; 7 bases agree with TRBD2. V lost 0 bases, J lost 2 bases, and 4 bases stayed unmatched. Germline V lookup: CDR1 SGHRS, CDR2 YFSETQ. The length of the CDR3 is 16 residues. The CDR3 DNA reads as TGCGCCAGCAGCTTGGTTCTAGCGGAAAACACCGGGGAGCTGTTTTTT. This gives the protein CASSLVLAENTGELFF.

The table lists this clone with a count of one. The chain's CDR3 is CSVQAGGISYEQYF. The CDR3 nucleotides read TGCAGCGTTCAAGCGGGAGGTATCTCCTACGAGCAGTACTTC. The chain employs TRBV29-1 and TRBJ2-7; 9 nucleotides match TRBD2. The germline CDR1 and CDR2 sequences are SQVTM and ANQGSEA. Trimming took 5 bases from V and 0 from J; bases not matched to a gene: 5. CDR3 size: 14 residues.

The chain is built from TRBV2 and TRBJ2-3; 8 bases are shared with TRBD2. Germline V gene lookup returns CDR1 SNHLY and CDR2 FYNNEI. CDR3 length: 15 amino acids. Unmatched junction bases numbered 3, after V lost 3 bases and J lost 1 base. The CDR3 sequence: CASSEGGLGTDTQYF. In DNA form, the CDR3 reads TGTGCCAGCAGTGAGGGGGGACTAGGCACAGATACGCAGTATTTT.

For this clone: Other DNA sequences of this sample code for an identical CDR3. The CDR3 sequence: CASSLQGGQPQHF. CDR3 nucleotides: TGTGCCAGCAGTTTACAGGGCGGTCAGCCCCAGCATTTT. The chain joins TRBV28 to TRBJ1-5; possible D gene TRBD1, 5 bases. There are 13 residues in the CDR3. CDR1 MDHEN and CDR2 SYDVKM come from the germline V gene. V was clipped by 2 bases and J by 6 bases, with 8 bases between them. Together with reference TRBV28 and TRBJ1-5, the CDR3 gives the full variable domain: DVKVTQSSRYLVKRTGEKVFLECVQDMDHENMFWYRQDPGLGLRLIYFSYDVKMKEKGDIPEGYSVSREKKERFSLILESASTNQTSMYLCASSLQGGQPQHFGDGTRLSIL.

The chain has TRBV7-2 and TRBJ2-5, with D perhaps assigned TRBD1 or TRBD2 (5 bases each). Trimming removed 6 bases from V and 7 bases from J, with 12 bases in between. Germline V lookup: CDR1 SGHTA, CDR2 FQGNSA. The CDR3 loop spans 12 amino acids. CDR3 loop: CASRGDPATQYF. CDR3 coding DNA: TGTGCCAGCAGGGGGGATCCTGCGACCCAGTACTTC.

This clone occurred once. The rearrangement uses TRBV5-4 and TRBJ1-1; 7 bases map to TRBD1. The CDR3 contains 15 residues. CDR1 is SGHNT and CDR2 is YYREEE in the germline V gene (reference sequence). Germline trimming cut 4 bases from V and 3 bases from J; bases unmatched to any gene: 9. The CDR3 DNA reads as TGTGCCAGCAGCGGGGTACAGGGGCGGCACACTGAAGCTTTCTTT. Residues: CASSGVQGRHTEAFF.

The J gene is TRBJ2-1, the V gene TRBV29-1; a possible D gene is TRBD2 (5 bases). This CDR3 has 13 amino acids. Trimming shortened V by 4 bases and J by 5 bases, and 12 bases separated the two germline ends. From germline, CDR1 is SQVTM and CDR2 ANQGSEA. Here the CDR3 reads CSVGASLNNEQFF. In DNA form, the CDR3 reads TGCAGCGTTGGGGCTAGCCTGAACAATGAGCAGTTCTTC.

V and J are TRBV5-1 and TRBJ2-7, with 11 bases identical to TRBD2. The V gene end was trimmed by 3 bases and the J gene end by 4 bases; junction bases not matched to a gene: 6. This CDR3 has 15 residues. Germline-derived CDR1 and CDR2 are SGHRS and YFSETQ. The CDR3 nucleotides read TGCGCCAGCAGCTCACTAGCGGGAGAGTTGTACGAGCAGTACTTC. Translation: CASSSLAGELYEQYF.

The rearrangement links TRBV28 to TRBJ2-7; TRBD2 aligns across 10 bases. This CDR3 has 15 residues. J gave up 3 bases and V 7 bases, and 9 bases lay outside the gene matches. In germline, CDR1 is MDHEN, CDR2 SYDVKM. In DNA form, the CDR3 reads TGTGCCAGCAAAGGGTCACTAGCGGGAATCTACGAGCAGTACTTC. Its protein product is CASKGSLAGIYEQYF.

The sample holds one count of this clone. The chain joins TRBV5-4 to TRBJ2-3, with 11 nucleotides matching TRBD2. This CDR3 is 14 amino acids long. Germline trimming cut 5 bases from V and 3 bases from J; bases unmatched to any gene: 2. CDR1 and CDR2 from the germline V gene are SGHNT and YYREEE (reference sequence). The CDR3 bases are TGTGCCAGCAGGCTAGCGGGAGGAACAGATACGCAGTATTTT. As protein: CASRLAGGTDTQYF.

This chain joins TRBV2 and TRBJ2-1, with D uncertain. The length of the CDR3 is 10 residues. The V end lost 7 bases, the J end lost 8 bases, and 6 bases lay between the germline ends. Per the germline V gene, CDR1 is SNHLY and CDR2 is FYNNEI. The chain's CDR3 is CASKDDEQFF. CDR3 DNA: TGTGCCAGCAAGGACGATGAGCAGTTCTTC. The full variable domain, rest sourced from reference TRBV2 and TRBJ2-1, is EPEVTQTPSHQVTQMGQEVILRCVPISNHLYFYWYRQILGQKVEFLVSFYNNEISEKSEIFDDQFSVERPDGSNFTLKIRSTKLEDSAMYFCASKDDEQFFGPGTRLTVL.

The J gene is TRBJ1-2, the V gene TRBV6-5; D not certain. This CDR3 region has 16 residues. The V gene lost 0 bases and the J gene lost 5 bases, with 16 bases spanning the gap. The germline gives CDR1 MNHEY, CDR2 SVGAGI. In DNA form, the CDR3 reads TGTGCCAGCAGTTACTCCGGGGTACTGTCGGAGTATGGCTACACCTTC. It is translated as CASSYSGVLSEYGYTF.

The chain is built from TRBV11-2 and TRBJ2-7; 8 positions match TRBD2. V dropped 3 bases and J dropped 7; count of bases not matched to a gene: 8. CDR1 is SGHAT, CDR2 FQNNGV, per germline. This CDR3 has 14 amino acids. The CDR3 DNA reads TGTGCCAGCAGCTTCGGGCGGGAGGCGAGGGAGCAGTACTTC. As protein: CASSFGREAREQYF.

DNA for the CDR3: TGTGCCAGCAGCTTAGCGCTAGCGGGAGGGCCCCATGAGCAGTTCTTC. It yields the protein CASSLALAGGPHEQFF. V and J are TRBV7-2 and TRBJ2-1; 12 nucleotides align to TRBD2. J lost 8 bases, V lost 0 bases, and 5 bases had no gene match. The germline CDR1 and CDR2 sequences are SGHTA and FQGNSA. The CDR3 sequence is 16 residues long.

This clone turned up a few times. The chain uses TRBV11-2 and TRBJ1-2; D not resolved. Germline CDR1 reads SGHAT; CDR2 reads FQNNGV. Trimming took 5 bases from V and 3 from J, leaving 10 bases between them. The CDR3 extends over 13 amino acids. CDR3 region: CASSPRSDYGYTF. The CDR3 DNA sequence: TGTGCCAGCAGCCCCCGTTCCGACTATGGCTACACCTTC.

This rearrangement joins TRBV18 to TRBJ2-7, with a weak D call TRBD1 (7 bases). The V gene lost 3 bases and the J gene lost 1 base, with 13 bases spanning the gap. The CDR3 has 15 residues. CDR1 and CDR2 from the germline V gene are KGHSH and LQKENI. The DNA for the CDR3 is TGTGCCAGCTCACCTTCCCCAGGGGGGTCCTACGAGCAGTACTTC. Residues: CASSPSPGGSYEQYF.

The V and J genes are TRBV5-1 and TRBJ2-7; 9 bases map to TRBD1. The CDR3 consists of 16 residues. The J segment lost 7 bases and the V segment lost 0 bases, leaving 11 bases of the junction unmatched. Germline V gene data show CDR1 as SGHRS and CDR2 as YFSETQ. The CDR3 here is CASSLAGTGIYVEQYF. CDR3 sequence (DNA): TGCGCCAGCAGCTTGGCCGGGACAGGGATCTACGTTGAGCAGTACTTC.

In this sample, this clone turned up once. The CDR3 nucleotides read TGTGCCATCATGGACAGGGCGGACACTGAAGCTTTCTTT. Its translation: CAIMDRADTEAFF. The genes are TRBV10-3 and TRBJ1-1, with TRBD1 matching 8 bases. The CDR3 length is 13 residues. The germline V gene encodes CDR1 ENHRY and CDR2 SYGVKD. V was clipped by 7 bases and J by 3 bases; unmatched bases: 4.